Below, 18 T cell receptor beta chains from the same sample are listed, as sequenced in a study of Ad26.COV2.S vaccination and SARS-CoV-2 variants. The treatment: over 15 received Ad26.COV2.S at low or high dose, single or two shots; about 5 received placebo; per-sample allocation not given. Sampling took place 63 days after the first vaccine or placebo injection. Measured with immunoSEQ multiplex PCR; TCRdb has only the in-frame clones, and not every one. The sample shows roughly 510,000 clones, roughly 85% of them seen only once. The specimen was peripheral blood, collected in a trial of Ad26.COV2.S vaccine versus placebo. Every receptor here comes from a person between 18 and 59 years old who received the Ad26.COV2.S COVID-19 vaccine or a placebo.

Here the CDR3 reads CSVSGGFTKETQYF. For the CDR3, the DNA is TGCAGCGTTTCGGGGGGCTTTACTAAAGAGACCCAGTACTTC. V and J are TRBV29-1 and TRBJ2-5; possible D gene TRBD2, 7 bases. Trimming stripped 5 bases from V and 3 bases from J, with 16 bases between. Germline V gene lookup returns CDR1 SQVTM and CDR2 ANQGSEA. The CDR3 has 14 residues.

DNA of the CDR3: TGTGCCAGCAGCCCCCCTAAGGGAGAGACCCAGTACTTC. Translated, it gives CASSPPKGETQYF. The genes are TRBV7-9 and TRBJ2-5; D gene ambiguous. The germline V gene has CDR1 SEHNR and CDR2 FQNEAQ (reference sequence). The CDR3 is 13 residues long. Trimming took off 5 bases at V and 4 bases at J, with 11 bases between the two ends.

The V and J genes are TRBV7-3 and TRBJ2-7; D gene unclear. CDR3 size: 15 residues. Germline values: CDR1 SGHTA, CDR2 FQGTGA. The V gene lost 0 bases and the J gene lost 2 bases, with 11 bases spanning the gap. CDR3 region: CASSLTWAPTYEQYF. In DNA form, the CDR3 reads TGTGCCAGCAGCTTAACTTGGGCCCCCACCTACGAGCAGTACTTC. Drawing the rest from reference TRBV7-3 and TRBJ2-7, the complete variable domain is GAGVSQTPSNKVTEKGKYVELRCDPISGHTALYWYRQSLGQGPEFLIYFQGTGAADDSGLPNDRFFAVRPEGSVSTLKIQRTERGDSAVYLCASSLTWAPTYEQYFGPGTRLTVT.

A single count supports this clone. The rearrangement uses TRBV30 and TRBJ1-2; possibly TRBD1 for D (5 bases). The V end lost 4 bases, the J end lost 7 bases, and 7 bases lay between the germline ends. Germline loops: CDR1 GTSNPN, CDR2 SVGIG (reference sequence). The CDR3 totals 10 residues. CDR3: CAWKTVGYTF. The CDR3 nucleotides read TGTGCCTGGAAGACAGTTGGCTACACCTTC.

For the CDR3, the DNA is TGTGCCAGCAGTAATCTATTTCAGGGAACTAATGAAAAACTGTTTTTT. It translates to CASSNLFQGTNEKLFF. The gene calls are TRBV28 and TRBJ1-4; tentatively, D is TRBD1 (5 bases). The CDR3 extends over 16 amino acids. CDR1 and CDR2 (germline): MDHEN, SYDVKM. V lost 5 bases and J lost 1, with 14 bases in between.

V and J are TRBV27 and TRBJ1-1; TRBD1 might be the D (6 bases). Trimming stripped 2 bases from V and 0 bases from J, with 10 bases between. This CDR3 region has 15 residues. CDR1 is MNHEY, CDR2 SMNVEV, per germline (reference sequence). The CDR3 protein is CASSLGAGVNTEAFF. In DNA form, the CDR3 reads TGTGCCAGCAGTTTAGGAGCAGGGGTGAACACTGAAGCTTTCTTT.

This clone was observed once. This chain connects TRBV4-2 to TRBJ1-1; TRBD1 is a possible D gene (6 bases). CDR1 is LGHNA and CDR2 is YNFKEQ in the germline V gene. V shed 3 bases and J shed 4 bases, with 15 bases lying between them. CDR3 length equals 15 residues. The CDR3 reads CASSQEQGSGTEAFF. The CDR3 DNA sequence: TGTGCCAGCAGCCAGGAACAGGGTTCGGGCACTGAAGCTTTCTTT.

The V call is TRBV3-1 (or the pseudogene TRBV3-2), the J call TRBJ2-5, with TRBD2 identical over 8 bases. CDR1 and CDR2 (germline): LGHDT, YNNKEL (reference sequence). Unmatched junction bases numbered 13, after V lost 0 bases and J lost 4 bases. CDR3 size: 18 residues. DNA for the CDR3: TGTGCCAGCAGCCAAGATTGGAGCGGGAGCTCACAGGGAGAGACCCAGTACTTC. Protein: CASSQDWSGSSQGETQYF.

The chain's CDR3 is CASSLPSGTSPPQYF. As DNA, the CDR3 is TGTGCCAGCAGCTTGCCTAGCGGGACCTCACCTCCCCAGTACTTC. This chain uses TRBV5-8 with TRBJ2-5, with 9 bases fitting TRBD2. CDR1 SGHTS and CDR2 YDEGEE come from the germline V gene. This CDR3 has 15 residues. The V segment lost 1 base and the J segment 9 bases; nucleotides outside the gene matches: 10.

The chain joins TRBV6-2 or TRBV6-3 to TRBJ1-5; D uncertain. V lost 6 bases, J lost 6 bases, and 15 bases lay in between. The germline gives CDR1 MNHEY, CDR2 SVGEGT. The CDR3 has 14 residues. CDR3 residues: CASSLWLGVQPQHF. The CDR3 DNA follows: TGTGCCAGCAGCCTCTGGTTGGGCGTTCAGCCCCAGCATTTT.

The DNA of the CDR3 is TGTGCCAGCAGTTCCAATCGCGGAGCGGGCGGCACCGGGGAGCTGTTTTTT. Translating gives CASSSNRGAGGTGELFF. V and J are TRBV6-2 or TRBV6-3 and TRBJ2-2; maybe TRBD2 (6 bases). From germline, CDR1 is MNHEY and CDR2 SVGEGT. CDR3 size: 17 residues. Trimming removed 4 bases at V and 4 bases at J, with 19 bases between.

V gene TRBV4-1 combines with J gene TRBJ2-1; D may be TRBD1 or TRBD2 (5 bases each). This CDR3 has 14 residues. Trimming stripped 6 bases from V and 6 bases from J, with 15 bases between. Germline lookup yields CDR1 MGHRA and CDR2 YSYEKL. The chain's CDR3 is CASSLRDASNEQFF. The DNA for the CDR3 is TGCGCCAGCAGTCTCCGGGACGCCTCCAATGAGCAGTTCTTC.

This sequence joins TRBV29-1 and TRBJ2-7; unclear D gene. This CDR3 contains 11 residues. V was shortened by 4 bases and J by 2 bases, with 6 bases between the two germline ends. The germline V gene has CDR1 SQVTM and CDR2 ANQGSEA. This CDR3 reads CSVVDAYEQYF. The CDR3 DNA reads as TGCAGCGTTGTTGATGCCTACGAGCAGTACTTC.

This chain joins TRBV28 and TRBJ2-6, with TRBD1 as a possible D gene (6 bases). The CDR3 is 18 amino acids. Trimming took 3 bases from V and 0 from J, leaving 15 bases between them. The germline gives CDR1 MDHEN, CDR2 SYDVKM. For the CDR3, the DNA is TGTGCCAGCAGTTTTGTCGGCAGGGGAGCCTCTGGGGCCAACGTCCTGACTTTC. The encoded protein is CASSFVGRGASGANVLTF.

The chain has TRBV19 and TRBJ1-1; 7 positions agree with TRBD1. This CDR3 region has 15 residues. Germline V gene data show CDR1 as LNHDA and CDR2 as SQIVND (reference sequence). J lost 5 bases, V lost 3 bases, and 9 bases had no gene match. The CDR3 DNA sequence: TGTGCCAGTAGTATTCCCTCGACAGGGCCAACTGAAGCTTTCTTT. Translating it yields CASSIPSTGPTEAFF.

DNA of the CDR3: TGCGCCGCGGGGGAGGAGAACACCGGGGAGCTGTTTTTT. This codes for CAAGEENTGELFF. This sequence joins TRBV5-1 and TRBJ2-2; 7 nucleotides agree with TRBD2. Unmatched junction bases numbered 4, after V lost 10 bases and J lost 1 base. This CDR3 comprises 13 residues. Germline lookup yields CDR1 SGHRS and CDR2 YFSETQ.

The V and J genes are TRBV19 and TRBJ2-6; D remains ambiguous. Between the trimmed V and J ends, which lost 6 bases and 0 bases, there was a span of 6 bases. Germline CDR1 and CDR2: LNHDA and SQIVND (reference sequence). The CDR3 has 14 residues. The CDR3 sequence is CASSQISGANVLTF. The CDR3 coding sequence is TGTGCCAGTAGCCAGATCTCTGGGGCCAACGTCCTGACTTTC.

The rearrangement joins TRBV27 to TRBJ2-7; no clear D gene. The CDR3 is 13 amino acids. The ends were cut back, 4 bases at V and 4 bases at J, with 11 bases in the middle. Germline V CDR1 and CDR2: MNHEY, SMNVEV (reference sequence). For the CDR3, the DNA is TGTGCCAGCAGTTCCTTAGTCGGGTACGAGCAGTACTTC. Protein product: CASSSLVGYEQYF.